Below, 12 T cell receptor beta chains from the same sample are listed, as sequenced in a study of lymphopenia after photon versus proton radiotherapy (dated by TCRdb to about 2019). The method behind the library was the immunoSEQ multiplex PCR assay. Entries here come from immuneACCESS through TCRdb and include only in-frame sequences with V and J called. Some clones fail to appear in such tables; in the studies checked, an unresolved V gene covers under half of the shortfall, and the cause of the remainder is unknown. Present in this sample are some 170,000 clones, about nine tenths of which were seen just once. In total, the top ten clones hold roughly 4.7% of the sample. The material was peripheral blood, obtained from a patient treated with photon-based radiotherapy. Source of these receptors: a man between 50 and 59 years old with gastric cancer.

This clone showed up just a few times. The rearrangement uses TRBV2 and TRBJ2-7, with D possibly being TRBD2 (6 bases). The CDR3 has 13 amino acids. Germline V lookup: CDR1 SNHLY, CDR2 FYNNEI. Trimming cost V 10 bases and J 7 bases, with 20 bases left between them. The CDR3 nucleotides are TGTGCCACCGCGGCCGGAGGGACGAGGGAGCAGTACTTC. Translated: CATAAGGTREQYF.

This chain connects TRBV18 to TRBJ2-1, with 13 positions matching TRBD2. Looked up from germline, CDR1 is KGHSH and CDR2 is LQKENI. The CDR3 is 18 residues long. J gave up 5 bases and V 6 bases, and 13 bases lay outside the gene matches. The CDR3 spells CASSPTSGRAFQNNEQFF. CDR3 sequence (DNA): TGTGCCAGCTCGCCTACTAGCGGGAGGGCCTTTCAAAACAATGAGCAGTTCTTC.

This clone was found a few times. The chain recombines TRBV4-3 with TRBJ2-2; D gene uncertain. Germline CDR1 is LGHNA and CDR2 is YSLEER. V was clipped by 1 base and J by 4 bases, with 7 bases between them. There are 14 residues in the CDR3. CDR3 loop: CASSQAPITGELFF. The CDR3 nucleotides are TGCGCCAGCAGCCAAGCTCCGATCACCGGGGAGCTGTTTTTT.

The rearrangement joins TRBV5-6 to TRBJ1-1; weak D call: TRBD1 (5 bases). This CDR3 has 13 residues. Trimming cost V 4 bases and J 5 bases, with 12 bases left between them. The germline CDR1 and CDR2 sequences are SGHDT and YYEEEE. The chain's CDR3 is CASSGTAGTEAFF. The DNA of the CDR3 is TGTGCCAGCAGCGGGACGGCGGGGACTGAAGCTTTCTTT.

This clone was recorded a few times. CDR3 residues: CASSVGREGYTF. In nucleotides, the CDR3 is TGCGCCAGCAGCGTAGGGAGGGAAGGCTACACCTTC. This rearrangement joins TRBV5-1 to TRBJ1-2; D unresolved. The CDR3 loop spans 12 amino acids. Trimming took 4 bases from V and 8 from J, leaving 12 bases between them. The V gene's germline CDR1 is SGHRS and CDR2 YFSETQ. Based on the CDR3 plus reference TRBV5-1 and TRBJ1-2, the full variable domain is KAGVTQTPRYLIKTRGQQVTLSCSPISGHRSVSWYQQTPGQGLQFLFEYFSETQRNKGNFPGRFSGRQFSNSRSEMNVSTLELGDSALYLCASSVGREGYTFGSGTRLTVV.

The rearrangement joins TRBV27 to TRBJ2-3; no clear D. CDR1 and CDR2 (germline): MNHEY, SMNVEV (reference sequence). The CDR3 extends over 14 amino acids. Trimming removed 6 bases from V and 9 bases from J, with 19 bases in between. The CDR3 DNA sequence: TGTGCCAGCAGCGGGTCTATCCACAGAGACACGCAGTATTTT. Its protein product is CASSGSIHRDTQYF.

The rearrangement joins TRBV19 to TRBJ1-1; TRBD1 matches 9 bases. V was pared by 1 base and J by 4 bases, with 4 bases of the junction left unmatched. Germline assignment: CDR1 LNHDA and CDR2 SQIVND (reference sequence). CDR3 length: 15 residues. CDR3 in amino acids: CASSIAGTGSTEAFF. CDR3 in DNA: TGTGCCAGTAGTATAGCTGGGACAGGGAGCACTGAAGCTTTCTTT.

The chain couples TRBV6-6 to TRBJ1-5; D perhaps matches TRBD1 (5 bases). The CDR3 is 15 amino acids. Germline CDR1 MNHNY, CDR2 SVGAGI (reference sequence). The V end lost 6 bases, the J end lost 1 base, and 13 bases lay between the germline ends. The CDR3 DNA follows: TGTGCCAGCAGCCTGTCGCGGGGGAGCAATCAGCCCCAGCATTTT. Its protein is CASSLSRGSNQPQHF.

The rearrangement joins TRBV5-1 to TRBJ2-5; D is perhaps TRBD1 or TRBD2 (5 bases each). The CDR3 runs 16 residues. The germline V and J ends were trimmed by 4 bases and 3 bases, with 19 bases remaining between them. Germline CDR1 SGHRS, CDR2 YFSETQ. CDR3 protein: CASSEIWGYSKETQYF. CDR3 sequence (DNA): TGCGCCAGCAGCGAGATCTGGGGGTACTCGAAAGAGACCCAGTACTTC. The variable domain in full, with the rest retrieved from reference TRBV5-1 and TRBJ2-5, is KAGVTQTPRYLIKTRGQQVTLSCSPISGHRSVSWYQQTPGQGLQFLFEYFSETQRNKGNFPGRFSGRQFSNSRSEMNVSTLELGDSALYLCASSEIWGYSKETQYFGPGTRLLVL.

The V call is TRBV10-3, the J call TRBJ2-7, with 13 bases lining up with TRBD2. Per the germline V gene, CDR1 is ENHRY and CDR2 is SYGVKD. J gave up 4 bases and V 0 bases, and 6 bases lay outside the gene matches. The CDR3 runs 17 residues. The CDR3 coding sequence is TGTGCCATCAGTGAGTCGGGACTAGCGGGAATTGGGTACGAGCAGTACTTC. It encodes CAISESGLAGIGYEQYF.

DNA for the CDR3: TGTGCCAGCTCAGGGTTCTCCTACGAGCAGTACTTC. Protein product: CASSGFSYEQYF. This sequence joins TRBV18 and TRBJ2-7; D not resolved. Trimming took 5 bases from V and 0 from J, leaving 5 bases between them. Germline CDR1 KGHSH, CDR2 LQKENI. The CDR3 loop spans 12 amino acids.

V gene TRBV5-8 combines with J gene TRBJ1-4; 9 bases align to TRBD1. This CDR3 has 18 residues. Per the germline V gene, CDR1 is SGHTS and CDR2 is YDEGEE. Trimming took 0 bases from V and 7 from J; bases not matched to a gene: 13. In nucleotides, the CDR3 is TGTGCCAGCAGCTTGGCTAGGACAGGGGCGCCATTAATTGAAAAACTGTTTTTT. Translation gives CASSLARTGAPLIEKLFF. The complete variable domain, with remaining parts taken from reference TRBV5-8 and TRBJ1-4, reads EAGVTQSPTHLIKTRGQQATLRCSPISGHTSVYWYQQALGLGLQFLLWYDEGEERNRGNFPPRFSGRQFPNYSSELNVNALELEDSALYLCASSLARTGAPLIEKLFFGSGTQLSVL.